A single sample gave rise to the 17 T cell receptor beta chains below, sequenced in a study of OX40 agonist ivuxolimab in advanced cancers. Profiling relied on immunoSEQ multiplex PCR, and the TCRdb table lists in-frame clones only, not all of them. The sample lists approximately 71,000 clones; roughly 82% were seen once. This specimen was CD4+ or CD8+ T cells sorted from blood, taken in a trial of the OX40 agonist ivuxolimab. The receptor source for this set is an adult with an advanced solid tumor such as melanoma, head and neck, liver or kidney cancer.

The V call is TRBV5-4, the J call TRBJ1-1; possible D gene TRBD1, 6 bases. This CDR3 has 17 amino acids. Germline CDR1 is SGHNT and CDR2 is YYREEE (reference sequence). Trimming shortened V by 6 bases and J by 1 base, and 22 bases separated the two germline ends. The CDR3 sequence is CASNPGQGTLKNTEAFF. As DNA, the CDR3 is TGTGCCAGCAACCCGGGACAAGGGACCTTGAAGAACACTGAAGCTTTCTTT.

This sequence joins TRBV2 and TRBJ1-6, with 11 bases lining up with TRBD1. The V gene end was trimmed by 1 base and the J gene end by 7 bases; junction bases not matched to a gene: 3. Per the germline V gene, CDR1 is SNHLY and CDR2 is FYNNEI. CDR3 length: 16 residues. As DNA, the CDR3 is TGTGCCAGCAGTGAAGAGGGACAGGGGGTCAATTCACCCCTCCACTTT. Its protein product is CASSEEGQGVNSPLHF.

The chain links TRBV2 to TRBJ1-6; maybe TRBD1 (5 bases). Germline-derived CDR1 and CDR2 are SNHLY and FYNNEI. This CDR3 has 14 residues. V dropped 6 bases and J dropped 10 bases, with 16 bases sitting between them. The CDR3 nucleotides read TGTGCCAGCAGGGCCGGGGGGTACGGGTCACCCCTCCACTTT. Its translation is CASRAGGYGSPLHF.

The rearrangement uses TRBV9 and TRBJ2-3; D may correspond to TRBD1 or TRBD2 (5 bases each). Trimming took 4 bases from V and 9 from J, leaving 12 bases between them. The germline gives CDR1 SGDLS, CDR2 YYNGEE. This CDR3 is 12 amino acids long. The chain's CDR3 is CASSPAGGTQYF. In DNA form, the CDR3 reads TGTGCCAGCAGCCCCGCTGGGGGAACGCAGTATTTT.

J is TRBJ1-4 and V is TRBV2; weak D call: TRBD1 (5 bases). The CDR3 contains 15 residues. Germline-derived CDR1 and CDR2 are SNHLY and FYNNEI. Trimming removed 5 bases from V and 4 bases from J, with 14 bases in between. Here the CDR3 DNA reads TGTGCCAGCAGTACCCCTTGGGACCGTAATGAAAAACTGTTTTTT. As protein: CASSTPWDRNEKLFF.

The chain employs TRBV4-3 and TRBJ1-4; D uncertain. The V end lost 4 bases, the J end lost 7 bases, and 16 bases lay between the germline ends. The CDR3 extends over 15 amino acids. The germline V gene has CDR1 LGHNA and CDR2 YSLEER. The CDR3 DNA is TGCGCCAGCAGCCCACCGGGTTCACTCGGTGAAAAACTGTTTTTT. Its protein is CASSPPGSLGEKLFF.

There are many counts of this clone. Other DNA sequences in the sample encode the same CDR3. The chain couples TRBV6-5 to TRBJ2-7; D gene unclear. CDR3 length equals 11 residues. The germline V gene encodes CDR1 MNHEY and CDR2 SVGAGI. Deletions cut 5 bases from V and 1 base from J, with 3 bases between. In nucleotides, the CDR3 is TGTGCCAGCAGTACATCCTACGAGCAGTACTTC. It yields the protein CASSTSYEQYF.

This chain connects TRBV19 to TRBJ1-6, with D perhaps TRBD1 (5 bases). Germline V gene lookup returns CDR1 LNHDA and CDR2 SQIVND (reference sequence). V lost 5 bases to trimming and J lost 8 bases, with 16 bases between them. The CDR3 extends over 15 amino acids. CDR3 region: CASSSQAGRDSPLHF. DNA for the CDR3: TGTGCCAGTAGTTCACAGGCCGGGAGGGATTCACCCCTCCACTTT.

The gene calls are TRBV2 and TRBJ1-1; D not resolved. With 4 bases removed from V and 6 bases from J, the gap between germline ends came to 12 bases. This CDR3 is 13 amino acids long. CDR1 is SNHLY and CDR2 is FYNNEI in the germline V gene. CDR3: CASSVSSSSEAFF. The CDR3 DNA reads as TGTGCCAGCAGTGTATCGTCGAGTTCTGAAGCTTTCTTT.

The CDR3 DNA reads as TGTGCCAGCAGCTTAGCCAGGGGGGTGACAGATACGCAGTATTTT. As protein: CASSLARGVTDTQYF. The rearrangement uses TRBV7-2 and TRBJ2-3; D might be TRBD1 (7 bases). Per the germline V gene, CDR1 is SGHTA and CDR2 is FQGNSA. Trimming shortened V by 0 bases and J by 3 bases, and 10 bases separated the two germline ends. The CDR3 has 15 residues.

The CDR3 sequence: CASSDSIGTRLFF. CDR3 bases: TGTGCCAGCAGTGACTCGATCGGGACTAGGCTCTTCTTC. The chain links TRBV6-4 to TRBJ2-1, with TRBD2 identical over 8 bases. CDR3 length equals 13 residues. CDR1 and CDR2 (germline): MRHNA, SNTAGT. V shed 0 bases and J 16 bases; nucleotides not matched to a gene: 8.

The rearrangement links TRBV7-2 to TRBJ1-6; D unresolved. Trimming pared 1 base from V and 6 bases from J, leaving 13 bases between. CDR1 and CDR2 (germline): SGHTA, FQGNSA. This CDR3 is built from 16 residues. The CDR3 reads CASSLGIDVPNSPLHF. The CDR3 DNA reads TGTGCCAGCAGCTTAGGAATCGACGTACCTAATTCACCCCTCCACTTT. Supplemented by reference TRBV7-2 and TRBJ1-6, the full variable domain reads GAGVSQSPSNKVTEKGKDVELRCDPISGHTALYWYRQSLGQGLEFLIYFQGNSAPDKSGLPSDRFSAERTGGSVSTLTIQRTQQEDSAVYLCASSLGIDVPNSPLHFGNGTRLTVT.

V usage is TRBV27 and J usage is TRBJ2-1; 10 positions match TRBD1. CDR3 length: 14 amino acids. After removal of 5 bases from V and 10 bases from J, the junction contained 8 bases not matched to a gene. In germline, CDR1 is MNHEY, CDR2 SMNVEV (reference sequence). The CDR3 is CASSRRQGAQEQFF. The CDR3 coding sequence is TGTGCCAGCAGTAGAAGACAGGGGGCGCAGGAGCAGTTCTTC.

In DNA form, the CDR3 reads TGTGCCAGCAGCGTAGAAAGCGGAAAGGCAGGGGGCGTTACTGGCTACACCTTC. Residues: CASSVESGKAGGVTGYTF. V usage is TRBV9 and J usage is TRBJ1-2, with 8 nucleotides matching TRBD1. This CDR3 comprises 18 residues. The ends lost 0 bases at V and 7 bases at J; junction bases unmatched: 17. CDR1 is SGDLS and CDR2 is YYNGEE in the germline V gene.

The chain carries TRBV5-1 and TRBJ2-2, with TRBD2 matching over 15 bases. The CDR3 is 17 residues long. CDR1 and CDR2 from the germline V gene are SGHRS and YFSETQ. J lost 2 bases, V lost 4 bases, and 3 bases had no gene match. CDR3 sequence reads: CASSPGLAGGNTGELFF. The CDR3 DNA sequence: TGCGCCAGCAGCCCGGGACTAGCGGGGGGCAACACCGGGGAGCTGTTTTTT.

V and J are TRBV29-1 and TRBJ2-7, with unresolved D. The germline CDR1 and CDR2 sequences are SQVTM and ANQGSEA. V was cut by 5 bases and J by 0 bases, with 11 bases left in between. This CDR3 region has 13 residues. This CDR3 reads CSVRGISSYEQYF. The CDR3 nucleotides are TGCAGCGTTCGTGGAATTAGCTCCTACGAGCAGTACTTC.

The J gene is TRBJ2-2, the V gene TRBV7-3; a possible D gene is TRBD2 (5 bases). Between the trimmed V and J ends, which lost 1 base and 4 bases, there was a span of 13 bases. This CDR3 contains 16 residues. The germline CDR1 and CDR2 sequences are SGHTA and FQGTGA. CDR3 loop: CASSLSGLGVTGELFF. The CDR3 bases are TGTGCCAGCAGCTTAAGCGGACTCGGGGTCACCGGGGAGCTGTTTTTT.